These 24 T cell receptor beta chains came from one sample sequenced in a study of cytomegalovirus exposure and HLA in healthy donors (dated by TCRdb to 2017 to 2019). The library was generated by the immunoSEQ multiplex PCR assay. A mixture of 60 forward primers for TCR Vbeta segments and 13 reverse primers for TCR Jbeta segments was used in the multiplex PCR. In its TCRdb copy, this immuneACCESS table keeps in-frame sequences only and misses some clones. Where compared with another copy, unresolved V genes explain less than half of these, and the others have no known cause. The sample's own table lists over 150,000 clones. Roughly 0.74% of the sample comes from the top ten. Sequencing used PBMCs. The receptors stem from a boy aged 5-17 years in good health and CMV-seronegative.

The chain uses TRBV9 and TRBJ2-7; possible D gene TRBD1, 5 bases. The CDR3 loop spans 13 amino acids. The V gene lost 0 bases and the J gene lost 7 bases, with 11 bases spanning the gap. Germline V gene lookup returns CDR1 SGDLS and CDR2 YYNGEE. This CDR3 reads CASSVDQGREQYF. The CDR3 bases are TGTGCCAGCAGCGTAGATCAGGGCCGGGAGCAGTACTTC.

This sequence joins TRBV15 and TRBJ1-2; 7 positions match TRBD1. This CDR3 is 17 amino acids long. The germline V gene encodes CDR1 LNHNV and CDR2 YYDKDF (reference sequence). The ends lost 0 bases at V and 1 base at J; junction bases unmatched: 8. CDR3 protein: CATSRDWGQGVNYGYTF. As DNA, the CDR3 is TGTGCCACCAGCAGAGATTGGGGGCAGGGGGTTAACTATGGCTACACCTTC.

The gene calls are TRBV9 and TRBJ1-5; TRBD1 matches at 7 bases. From germline, CDR1 is SGDLS and CDR2 YYNGEE. The V and J ends lost 4 bases and 6 bases, in that order; junction bases with no gene match: 4. The CDR3 spans 13 residues. The CDR3 sequence: CASSSQGGQPQHF. Here the CDR3 DNA reads TGTGCCAGCAGCAGTCAGGGGGGTCAGCCCCAGCATTTT.

V and J are TRBV5-8 and TRBJ1-5, with 10 bases lining up with TRBD1. CDR1 SGHTS and CDR2 YDEGEE come from the germline V gene. V lost 4 bases, J lost 1 base, and 5 bases stayed unmatched. The CDR3 extends over 16 amino acids. DNA for the CDR3: TGTGCCAGCAGCACGGGGACAGGGGACAGCAATCAGCCCCAGCATTTT. Translation gives CASSTGTGDSNQPQHF.

The chain combines TRBV2 with TRBJ2-7; the D gene is possibly TRBD2 (5 bases). The germline V and J ends were trimmed by 4 bases and 3 bases, with 7 bases remaining between them. From germline, CDR1 is SNHLY and CDR2 FYNNEI. CDR3 length equals 12 residues. DNA of the CDR3: TGTGCCAGCAGTGCGACTAACTACGAGCAGTACTTC. Protein product: CASSATNYEQYF.

The gene calls are TRBV13 and TRBJ1-4; 10 positions agree with TRBD1. CDR1 PRHDT and CDR2 FYEKMQ come from the germline V gene (reference sequence). This CDR3 contains 17 residues. J was trimmed by 3 bases and V by 3 bases; bases with no gene match: 7. The CDR3 DNA reads TGTGCCAGCAGCTTCTTCGGAGACAGGGGGCCTAATGAAAAACTGTTTTTT. It yields the protein CASSFFGDRGPNEKLFF.

The CDR3 nucleotides are TGTGCCAGCAGCTTATATAGCGGTTTATCTAACTATGGCTACACCTTC. Residues: CASSLYSGLSNYGYTF. This chain uses TRBV7-8 with TRBJ1-2, with D unclear. From germline, CDR1 is SGHVS and CDR2 FQNEAQ. Trimming removed 2 bases at V and 0 bases at J, with 13 bases between. The CDR3 is made up of 16 amino acids.

The chain joins TRBV5-6 to TRBJ2-7, with 10 bases matching TRBD1. The CDR3 consists of 15 residues. The germline CDR1 and CDR2 sequences are SGHDT and YYEEEE. Unmatched junction bases numbered 2, after V lost 0 bases and J lost 2 bases. The DNA of the CDR3 is TGTGCCAGCAGCTTGGTGGGACAGGGGCCCTACGAGCAGTACTTC. Its translation is CASSLVGQGPYEQYF.

The chain employs TRBV9 and TRBJ2-2; tentative D call: TRBD2 (5 bases). Trimming took 0 bases from V and 7 from J, leaving 10 bases between them. CDR1 is SGDLS, CDR2 YYNGEE, per germline. CDR3 length equals 14 residues. The CDR3 DNA sequence: TGTGCCAGCAGCGTAGTTAGCGAGGTCGGGGAGCTGTTTTTT. It is translated as CASSVVSEVGELFF.

The rearrangement links TRBV28 to TRBJ1-5, with 8 bases fitting TRBD1. V was pared by 6 bases and J by 7 bases, with 8 bases of the junction left unmatched. The V gene's germline CDR1 is MDHEN and CDR2 SYDVKM. The CDR3 covers 14 residues. The chain's CDR3 is CASSGTGGGQPQHF. The DNA for the CDR3 is TGTGCCAGCAGCGGGACAGGTGGAGGGCAGCCCCAGCATTTT.

The genes are TRBV25-1 and TRBJ2-5; 7 bases are shared with TRBD2. V lost 3 bases to trimming and J lost 4 bases; unmatched junction nucleotides: 5. CDR3 length: 14 amino acids. CDR1 is MGHDK and CDR2 is SYGVNS in the germline V gene. The CDR3 loop is CASSDKRGIETQYF. The DNA of the CDR3 is TGTGCCAGCAGTGATAAGCGGGGTATAGAGACCCAGTACTTC.

This chain connects TRBV18 to TRBJ2-7; TRBD1 matches 7 bases. V lost 9 bases to trimming and J lost 0 bases; unmatched junction nucleotides: 11. Germline V gene lookup returns CDR1 KGHSH and CDR2 LQKENI. The CDR3 runs 15 residues. In nucleotides, the CDR3 is TGTGCCAGTACCAAGGGACAGCGGAGCTCCTACGAGCAGTACTTC. This encodes CASTKGQRSSYEQYF.

The chain employs TRBV4-3 and TRBJ2-7; D perhaps matches TRBD1 (6 bases). This CDR3 has 15 amino acids. V gave up 1 base and J gave up 3 bases, with 13 bases separating them. The germline V gene encodes CDR1 LGHNA and CDR2 YSLEER. CDR3 region: CASSQGGQGIYEQYF. CDR3 bases: TGCGCCAGCAGCCAAGGGGGGCAGGGGATCTACGAGCAGTACTTC.

The V gene is TRBV5-1, the J gene TRBJ1-3, with D maybe TRBD1 (5 bases). The V gene lost 5 bases and the J gene lost 0 bases, with 9 bases spanning the gap. The CDR3 loop spans 14 amino acids. CDR1 is SGHRS, CDR2 YFSETQ, per germline. In nucleotides, the CDR3 is TGCGCCAGCAGTCAGGGTATCTCTGGAAACACCATATATTTT. This sequence encodes CASSQGISGNTIYF.

The chain has TRBV4-1 and TRBJ1-6; 7 bases align to TRBD1. V was pared by 4 bases and J by 8 bases, with 8 bases of the junction left unmatched. Germline CDR1 reads MGHRA; CDR2 reads YSYEKL. CDR3 length equals 15 residues. The CDR3 is CASSPRQGTDSPLHF. The CDR3 nucleotides are TGCGCCAGCAGCCCCCGACAGGGTACCGATTCACCCCTCCACTTT.

V is TRBV6-5 and J is TRBJ1-1; a weak D match, TRBD1 (5 bases). The V gene lost 2 bases and the J gene lost 5 bases, with 9 bases spanning the gap. This CDR3 comprises 13 residues. Germline V gene sequence: CDR1 MNHEY, CDR2 SVGAGI. CDR3 nucleotides: TGTGCCAGCAGTTACGGGCAGGGTACTGAAGCTTTCTTT. This codes for CASSYGQGTEAFF.

The gene calls are TRBV4-1 and TRBJ2-4; 8 bases match TRBD1. The V and J ends lost 5 bases and 6 bases, in that order; junction bases with no gene match: 15. Germline assignment: CDR1 MGHRA and CDR2 YSYEKL. The CDR3 runs to 17 residues. The CDR3 DNA reads TGCGCCAGCAGCGATATGCGAACCGGGACAGGCAGAAACATTCAGTACTTC. This gives the protein CASSDMRTGTGRNIQYF.

J is TRBJ1-4 and V is TRBV5-6; D remains unclear. Germline-derived CDR1 and CDR2 are SGHDT and YYEEEE. Trimming left V 5 bases short and J 7 bases short, with 6 bases between. CDR3 length equals 11 residues. CDR3 loop: CASSLGEKLFF. The CDR3 coding sequence is TGTGCCAGCAGTCTCGGTGAAAAACTGTTTTTT.

The CDR3 DNA is TGTGCCAGCAGCCAAAAGTTAGCGGGGGGCTACAATGAGCAGTTCTTC. Protein: CASSQKLAGGYNEQFF. The chain recombines TRBV9 with TRBJ2-1, with TRBD2 matching over 10 bases. V was pared by 4 bases and J by 3 bases, with 7 bases of the junction left unmatched. This CDR3 has 16 amino acids. Germline V lookup: CDR1 SGDLS, CDR2 YYNGEE. Full variable domain (outside the CDR3, taken from reference TRBV9 and TRBJ2-1): DSGVTQTPKHLITATGQRVTLRCSPRSGDLSVYWYQQSLDQGLQFLIQYYNGEERAKGNILERFSAQQFPDLHSELNLSSLELGDSALYFCASSQKLAGGYNEQFFGPGTRLTVL.

This chain joins TRBV27 and TRBJ2-5; TRBD2 aligns across 9 bases. V lost 8 bases and J lost 5; bases outside the gene matches: 12. The CDR3 has 15 amino acids. Germline lookup yields CDR1 MNHEY and CDR2 SMNVEV (reference sequence). The CDR3 bases are TGTGCCAGCTCCCCCGGACTAGCGCGATTGGAGACCCAGTACTTC. The encoded protein is CASSPGLARLETQYF.

V gene TRBV27 combines with J gene TRBJ1-6, with TRBD1 as a possible D gene (5 bases). Trimming stripped 1 base from V and 10 bases from J, with 11 bases between. The CDR3 totals 14 residues. Germline CDR1 reads MNHEY; CDR2 reads SMNVEV (reference sequence). CDR3 residues: CASSLWGVLSPLHF. The CDR3 coding sequence is TGTGCCAGCAGTTTATGGGGGGTTTTGTCACCCCTCCACTTT.

V gene TRBV19 combines with J gene TRBJ1-2; 10 bases map to TRBD1. V lost 4 bases, J lost 4 bases, and 9 bases stayed unmatched. Germline lookup yields CDR1 LNHDA and CDR2 SQIVND (reference sequence). This CDR3 is built from 16 residues. DNA for the CDR3: TGTGCCAGTAGTAGGACGGACAGGGGGGCCCTCTATGGCTACACCTTC. Protein sequence: CASSRTDRGALYGYTF.

The chain is built from TRBV7-3 and TRBJ1-1; maybe TRBD1 (5 bases). The germline V gene encodes CDR1 SGHTA and CDR2 FQGTGA. The CDR3 is 18 amino acids. Between the trimmed V and J ends, which lost 0 bases and 3 bases, there was a span of 20 bases. The CDR3 region is CASSLTPAGRILDTEAFF. Here the CDR3 DNA reads TGTGCCAGCAGCTTAACCCCAGCAGGGAGGATTTTGGACACTGAAGCTTTCTTT.

This chain links TRBV28 with TRBJ2-7; 8 nucleotides agree with TRBD1. Germline trimming cut 8 bases from V and 2 bases from J; bases unmatched to any gene: 11. The CDR3 has 15 amino acids. Germline values: CDR1 MDHEN, CDR2 SYDVKM. In DNA form, the CDR3 reads TGTGCCAGCGGCTGGGGCAGGGGGCGAACCTACGAGCAGTACTTC. This codes for CASGWGRGRTYEQYF.